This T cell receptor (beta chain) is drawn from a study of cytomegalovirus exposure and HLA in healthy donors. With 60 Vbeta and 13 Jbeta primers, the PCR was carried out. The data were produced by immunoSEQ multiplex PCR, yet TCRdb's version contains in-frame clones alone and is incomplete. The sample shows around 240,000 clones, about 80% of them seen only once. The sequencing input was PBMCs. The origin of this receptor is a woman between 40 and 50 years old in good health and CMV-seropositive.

CDR3 sequence reads: CASSVTGQGLPNQPQHF. CDR3 coding DNA: TGTGCCAGCAGCGTCACAGGTCAGGGGTTGCCGAATCAGCCCCAGCATTTT. V gene TRBV9 combines with J gene TRBJ1-5, with D tentatively TRBD1 (6 bases). Between the trimmed V and J ends, which lost 2 bases and 4 bases, there was a span of 19 bases. The germline V gene encodes CDR1 SGDLS and CDR2 YYNGEE. This CDR3 is built from 17 residues. The full variable domain, its missing parts supplied by reference TRBV9 and TRBJ1-5, is DSGVTQTPKHLITATGQRVTLRCSPRSGDLSVYWYQQSLDQGLQFLIQYYNGEERAKGNILERFSAQQFPDLHSELNLSSLELGDSALYFCASSVTGQGLPNQPQHFGDGTRLSIL.